This TCR beta chain was documented in a study of T cells in Graves' hyperthyroidism and ophthalmopathy. Study-wide results and limits: In blood, most of the thyroid clonotypes expanded above 0.001 were also present.

Fresh peripheral blood, around 10 ml of it, supplied the PBMCs. This clonotype appeared many times. Antigen unknown. It was RNA transcripts that yielded the amplified TCR beta CDR3 regions. TCR CDR3 underwent first-round RT-PCR with the HTBI primer set. TCRdb recomputed calls from the multiplex PCR reads with MiXCR, one row per CDR3 protein. The table lists around 490,000 distinct CDR3 sequences, about 20% of them singletons, with about 50% in the top ten. V lost 4 bases and J lost 0, with 16 bases in between. The CDR3 length is 16 residues. CDR1 and CDR2 from the germline V gene are MDHEN and SYDVKM. Source material: blood. The sequence was obtained from a man between 35 and 55 years old with Graves' ophthalmopathy. The V gene is TRBV28, the J gene TRBJ2-7; tentative D call: TRBD2 (5 bases). CDR3 protein: CASSSGGGTPSYEQYF. The DNA of the CDR3 is TGTGCCAGCAGTTCTGGCGGAGGCACCCCCTCCTACGAGCAGTACTTC. Full variable domain (outside the CDR3, taken from reference TRBV28 and TRBJ2-7): DVKVTQSSRYLVKRTGEKVFLECVQDMDHENMFWYRQDPGLGLRLIYFSYDVKMKEKGDIPEGYSVSREKKERFSLILESASTNQTSMYLCASSSGGGTPSYEQYFGPGTRLTVT.